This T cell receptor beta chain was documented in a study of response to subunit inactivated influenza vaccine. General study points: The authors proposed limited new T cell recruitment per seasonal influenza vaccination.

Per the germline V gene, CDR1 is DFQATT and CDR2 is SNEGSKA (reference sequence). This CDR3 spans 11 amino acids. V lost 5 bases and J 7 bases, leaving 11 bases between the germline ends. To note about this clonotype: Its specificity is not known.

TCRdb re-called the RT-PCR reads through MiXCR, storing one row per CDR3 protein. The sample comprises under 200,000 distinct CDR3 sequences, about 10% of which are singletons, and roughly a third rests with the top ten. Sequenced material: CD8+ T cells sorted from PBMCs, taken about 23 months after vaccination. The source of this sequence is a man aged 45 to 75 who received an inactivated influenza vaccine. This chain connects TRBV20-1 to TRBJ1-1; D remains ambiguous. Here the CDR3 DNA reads TGCAGTGCTGACCGGGGTTATGAAGCTTTCTTT. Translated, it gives CSADRGYEAFF.